These 28 T cell receptor beta chains originate from one sample sequenced in a study of shared clonotypes between healthy human individuals. Sequencing was performed with immunoSEQ multiplex PCR; in TCRdb, only in-frame clones are kept and a portion is missing. The sample yields roughly 1 million clones, about 74% seen once. The specimen sequenced was memory CD4+ T cells sorted from blood. Subset of the sample: CD45RA-negative fraction. The receptors were sampled from a man younger than 30 in good health.

The chain has TRBV2 and TRBJ2-7; 7 nucleotides agree with TRBD2. Trimming at V came to 6 bases and at J to 1 base, leaving 3 bases not matched to a gene. The CDR3 has 13 amino acids. Per germline, CDR1 SNHLY and CDR2 FYNNEI. CDR3 DNA sequence: TGTGCCAGCAGGGGGCGGGGGTCCTACGAGCAGTACTTC. Protein product: CASRGRGSYEQYF.

This chain connects TRBV5-1 to TRBJ1-1; perhaps TRBD1 as D (6 bases). The V gene's germline CDR1 is SGHRS and CDR2 YFSETQ. This CDR3 spans 14 amino acids. Trimming removed 9 bases from V and 4 bases from J, with 19 bases in between. The CDR3 reads CATQQEGGATEAFF. The CDR3 nucleotides read TGCGCCACCCAACAAGAGGGGGGGGCCACTGAAGCTTTCTTT.

The V and J genes are TRBV6-5 and TRBJ2-1; 10 bases are a match to TRBD1. CDR1 is MNHEY and CDR2 is SVGAGI in the germline V gene. With 5 bases clipped from V and 7 bases from J, the junction kept 5 bases outside the gene matches. The CDR3 contains 14 residues. Here the CDR3 DNA reads TGTGCCAGCAGTCGGGACAGGGGAGGGAATGAGCAGTTCTTC. Translating it yields CASSRDRGGNEQFF.

The chain links TRBV6-6 to TRBJ1-1, with 7 bases aligning to TRBD1. After removal of 7 bases from V and 2 bases from J, the junction contained 10 bases not matched to a gene. The CDR3 contains 15 residues. Per the germline V gene, CDR1 is MNHNY and CDR2 is SVGAGI (reference sequence). The CDR3 nucleotides are TGTGCCAGCACCTCCACCGGGACAGCCAACACTGAAGCTTTCTTT. Translation gives CASTSTGTANTEAFF.

This clone occurred many times. V usage is TRBV11-2 and J usage is TRBJ1-2; no clear D. Trimming shortened V by 1 base and J by 4 bases, and 10 bases separated the two germline ends. The V gene's germline CDR1 is SGHAT and CDR2 FQNNGV. The CDR3 loop spans 14 amino acids. The CDR3 coding sequence is TGTGCCAGCAGCTTAGTGTCGTTAGGCTATGGCTACACCTTC. Translated, it gives CASSLVSLGYGYTF.

The chain joins TRBV2 to TRBJ2-1; unclear D gene. V was trimmed by 0 bases and J by 5 bases, leaving 11 bases between them. The CDR3 runs 15 residues. Germline CDR1 SNHLY, CDR2 FYNNEI. The chain's CDR3 is CASSEARLINNEQFF. DNA of the CDR3: TGTGCCAGCAGTGAAGCCAGGCTAATAAACAATGAGCAGTTCTTC. Filled out from reference TRBV2 and TRBJ2-1, the complete variable domain reads EPEVTQTPSHQVTQMGQEVILRCVPISNHLYFYWYRQILGQKVEFLVSFYNNEISEKSEIFDDQFSVERPDGSNFTLKIRSTKLEDSAMYFCASSEARLINNEQFFGPGTRLTVL.

This clone was seen a handful of times. V and J are TRBV14 and TRBJ2-3, with 9 bases that match TRBD1. Germline V lookup: CDR1 SGHDN, CDR2 FVKESK. The ends lost 4 bases at V and 5 bases at J; junction bases unmatched: 16. The CDR3 is 18 amino acids. Here the CDR3 reads CASSRRTGVIRIGDTQYF. The CDR3 region has the DNA TGTGCCAGCAGCCGACGGACAGGGGTCATTCGGATCGGAGATACGCAGTATTTT.

The chain combines TRBV19 with TRBJ1-4, with D possibly matching TRBD1 (6 bases). Germline lookup yields CDR1 LNHDA and CDR2 SQIVND (reference sequence). V was pared by 7 bases and J by 0 bases, with 21 bases between. This CDR3 contains 18 residues. CDR3 sequence reads: CASTKAARGVATNEKLFF. The DNA of the CDR3 is TGTGCCAGTACTAAGGCGGCCAGGGGAGTTGCAACTAATGAAAAACTGTTTTTT.

This clone has more than one count but fewer than ten. This chain joins TRBV11-2 and TRBJ1-2; no reliable D call. Deletions cut 1 base from V and 0 bases from J, with 6 bases between. Germline V CDR1 and CDR2: SGHAT, FQNNGV. This CDR3 contains 14 residues. The CDR3 protein is CASSLGSANYGYTF. The CDR3 DNA sequence: TGTGCCAGCAGCTTAGGAAGCGCTAACTATGGCTACACCTTC.

The chain joins TRBV5-1 to TRBJ1-4, with D uncertain. V was shortened by 3 bases and J by 5 bases, with 8 bases between the two germline ends. CDR3 length equals 13 residues. Per germline, CDR1 SGHRS and CDR2 YFSETQ. The CDR3: CASSSHGNEKLFF. The CDR3 nucleotides are TGCGCCAGCAGCTCTCACGGGAATGAAAAACTGTTTTTT.

This chain connects TRBV10-3 to TRBJ1-2; D unclear. CDR3 length: 11 residues. Germline V gives CDR1 ENHRY, CDR2 SYGVKD. Trimming shortened V by 10 bases and J by 2 bases, and 8 bases separated the two germline ends. CDR3 residues: CATGGNYGYTF. CDR3 nucleotide sequence: TGTGCCACCGGCGGGAACTATGGCTACACCTTC.

The chain recombines TRBV7-9 with TRBJ2-6; D not resolved. The germline CDR1 and CDR2 sequences are SEHNR and FQNEAQ (reference sequence). The V end was cut by 1 base, the J end by 2 bases, with 6 bases between. The CDR3 totals 15 residues. The CDR3 DNA follows: TGTGCCAGCAGCTTAGTTAGGGCTGGGGCCAACGTCCTGACTTTC. It yields the protein CASSLVRAGANVLTF.

This chain joins TRBV7-2 and TRBJ2-7, with TRBD1 matching over 7 bases. The ends lost 5 bases at V and 5 bases at J; junction bases unmatched: 12. The CDR3 consists of 15 residues. CDR1 and CDR2 (germline): SGHTA, FQGNSA. CDR3 sequence: CASSPRDSLLNEQYF. DNA for the CDR3: TGTGCCAGCAGCCCCCGGGACAGCTTATTAAACGAGCAGTACTTC. The full variable domain, its missing parts supplied by reference TRBV7-2 and TRBJ2-7, is GAGVSQSPSNKVTEKGKDVELRCDPISGHTALYWYRQSLGQGLEFLIYFQGNSAPDKSGLPSDRFSAERTGGSVSTLTIQRTQQEDSAVYLCASSPRDSLLNEQYFGPGTRLTVT.

J is TRBJ1-6 and V is TRBV27; TRBD1 might be the D (5 bases). V was clipped by 6 bases and J by 7 bases, with 10 bases between them. Germline CDR1 reads MNHEY; CDR2 reads SMNVEV (reference sequence). The CDR3 extends over 13 amino acids. CDR3 bases: TGTGCCAGCAGCCGCAGACAGAATTCACCCCTCCACTTT. Residues: CASSRRQNSPLHF.

A note on this clone: Other DNA sequences of this sample code for an identical CDR3. This chain connects TRBV7-2 to TRBJ1-1; D call uncertain. This CDR3 comprises 11 residues. The germline gives CDR1 SGHTA, CDR2 FQGNSA. V was pared by 5 bases and J by 2 bases, with 3 bases between. The CDR3 here is CASSRNTEAFF. As DNA, the CDR3 is TGTGCCAGCAGCCGTAACACTGAAGCTTTCTTT.

The J gene is TRBJ1-5, the V gene TRBV14; a weak D match, TRBD1 (5 bases). Germline V gene lookup returns CDR1 SGHDN and CDR2 FVKESK. The CDR3 is 16 amino acids. V shed 4 bases and J shed 6 bases, with 19 bases lying between them. The CDR3 loop reads CASSRVTAGLGQPQHF. Here the CDR3 DNA reads TGTGCCAGCAGCCGAGTGACAGCAGGATTGGGTCAGCCCCAGCATTTT. Looking up the rest from reference TRBV14 and TRBJ1-5 gives the full variable domain: EAGVTQFPSHSVIEKGQTVTLRCDPISGHDNLYWYRRVMGKEIKFLLHFVKESKQDESGMPNNRFLAERTGGTYSTLKVQPAELEDSGVYFCASSRVTAGLGQPQHFGDGTRLSIL.

This clone occurred once. The V gene is TRBV6-5, the J gene TRBJ2-7; 13 bases line up with TRBD2. The germline V gene has CDR1 MNHEY and CDR2 SVGAGI. CDR3 length equals 15 residues. V lost 8 bases to trimming and J lost 3 bases; unmatched junction nucleotides: 7. The CDR3 DNA is TGTGCCAGCCGGTTTAGGACTAGCGGGAGCTACGAGCAGTACTTC. The encoded protein is CASRFRTSGSYEQYF.

This chain links TRBV12-5 with TRBJ2-2; 11 nucleotides align to TRBD1. This CDR3 is built from 15 residues. CDR1 and CDR2 from the germline V gene are LGHNT and FRNRAP. With 5 bases clipped from V and 7 bases from J, the junction kept 6 bases outside the gene matches. The CDR3 coding sequence is TGTGCTAGTGGTGGCTGGACAGGGGGCCACGGGGAGCTGTTTTTT. It specifies CASGGWTGGHGELFF.

This clone was detected only once. The rearrangement uses TRBV11-3 and TRBJ2-5; no definite D call. This CDR3 has 12 amino acids. Germline lookup yields CDR1 SGHNT and CDR2 YENEEA. The germline V and J ends were trimmed by 1 base and 5 bases, with 5 bases remaining between them. CDR3 amino acids: CASSLGAETQYF. The CDR3 DNA is TGTGCCAGCAGCTTAGGTGCGGAGACCCAGTACTTC.

The rearrangement joins TRBV5-1 to TRBJ2-3; 7 nucleotides match TRBD2. The CDR3 length is 15 residues. Trimming cost V 1 base and J 0 bases; bases outside gene matches: 2. CDR1 SGHRS and CDR2 YFSETQ come from the germline V gene. The CDR3 nucleotides are TGCGCCAGCAGCTTGATCGGGAGGAGCACAGATACGCAGTATTTT. Protein: CASSLIGRSTDTQYF.

The chain combines TRBV4-1 with TRBJ1-6; weak D call: TRBD1 (6 bases). From germline, CDR1 is MGHRA and CDR2 YSYEKL. Deletions cut 1 base from V and 7 bases from J, with 11 bases between. The CDR3 contains 15 residues. The chain's CDR3 is CASSQGGQLNSPLHF. The CDR3 DNA is TGCGCCAGCAGCCAAGGGGGACAACTGAATTCACCCCTCCACTTT.

The J gene is TRBJ2-7, the V gene TRBV6-6, with TRBD1 matching 9 bases. The trim removed 0 bases at V and 4 bases at J, leaving 7 bases unmatched. The CDR3 consists of 16 residues. Germline CDR1 reads MNHNY; CDR2 reads SVGAGI (reference sequence). The CDR3 sequence: CASSYSGQGFNYEQYF. Written as DNA, the CDR3 is TGTGCCAGCAGTTACTCGGGACAGGGATTCAATTACGAGCAGTACTTC.

CDR3 residues: CASSLAWTGADTEAFF. CDR3 coding DNA: TGTGCCAGCAGCTTAGCGTGGACAGGGGCGGATACTGAAGCTTTCTTT. This chain connects TRBV7-9 to TRBJ1-1, with 9 bases fitting TRBD1. The CDR3 has 16 residues. V was clipped by 0 bases and J by 5 bases; unmatched bases: 7. The germline V gene has CDR1 SEHNR and CDR2 FQNEAQ (reference sequence).

The gene calls are TRBV5-1 and TRBJ1-3; D gene uncertain. This CDR3 spans 16 amino acids. V gave up 0 bases and J gave up 0 bases, with 10 bases separating them. Germline loops: CDR1 SGHRS, CDR2 YFSETQ. The CDR3, as DNA: TGCGCCAGCAGCTTGGTCTGGGCCAGCTCTGGAAACACCATATATTTT. Amino acids: CASSLVWASSGNTIYF. Supplemented by reference TRBV5-1 and TRBJ1-3, the full variable domain reads KAGVTQTPRYLIKTRGQQVTLSCSPISGHRSVSWYQQTPGQGLQFLFEYFSETQRNKGNFPGRFSGRQFSNSRSEMNVSTLELGDSALYLCASSLVWASSGNTIYFGEGSWLTVV.

The chain couples TRBV27 to TRBJ1-5; D not certain. Germline-derived CDR1 and CDR2 are MNHEY and SMNVEV (reference sequence). Trimming removed 6 bases at V and 3 bases at J, with 9 bases between. CDR3 size: 13 residues. CDR3 DNA: TGTGCCAGCAGCCGGGCCGTCAATCAGCCCCAGCATTTT. It specifies CASSRAVNQPQHF.

Comment on this clone: A much bigger clone sits one base away, suggesting this may be a read error. Other nucleotide sequences from this sample produce the same CDR3. This rearrangement joins TRBV5-1 to TRBJ1-3; maybe TRBD1 (5 bases). In germline, CDR1 is SGHRS, CDR2 YFSETQ. V shed 1 base and J shed 0 bases, with 5 bases lying between them. The CDR3 extends over 14 amino acids. The CDR3 spells CASSLTGSGNTIYF. The CDR3 DNA is TGCGCCAGCAGCTTGACAGGCTCTGGAAACACCATATATTTT.

The chain recombines TRBV28 with TRBJ2-3, with D possibly TRBD1 on 5 matching bases. V was pared by 5 bases and J by 3 bases, with 9 bases between. The CDR3 totals 13 residues. Germline loops: CDR1 MDHEN, CDR2 SYDVKM. The CDR3 sequence: CASSTDSTDTQYF. Written as DNA, the CDR3 is TGTGCCAGCAGTACCGACAGTACAGATACGCAGTATTTT. The variable domain in full, completed from reference TRBV28 and TRBJ2-3, reads DVKVTQSSRYLVKRTGEKVFLECVQDMDHENMFWYRQDPGLGLRLIYFSYDVKMKEKGDIPEGYSVSREKKERFSLILESASTNQTSMYLCASSTDSTDTQYFGPGTRLTVL.

Concerning this clone: With a far larger clone one base away, a read error is the likely cause. This sequence joins TRBV7-3 and TRBJ1-3; no clear D. This CDR3 has 11 amino acids. From germline, CDR1 is SGHTA and CDR2 FQGTGA. The V end lost 4 bases, the J end lost 4 bases, and 2 bases lay between the germline ends. The CDR3 sequence: CASSSGNTIYF. The DNA for the CDR3 is TGTGCCAGCAGCTCGGGAAACACCATATATTTT. The complete variable domain, with remaining parts taken from reference TRBV7-3 and TRBJ1-3, reads GAGVSQTPSNKVTEKGKYVELRCDPISGHTALYWYRQSLGQGPEFLIYFQGTGAADDSGLPNDRFFAVRPEGSVSTLKIQRTERGDSAVYLCASSSGNTIYFGEGSWLTVV.